This entry lists 32 T cell receptor beta chains sequenced from one sample in a study of cytomegalovirus exposure and HLA in healthy donors. Primers: 60 Vbeta forward and 13 Jbeta reverse. TCRdb's copy holds only in-frame clones and misses some; the assay was immunoSEQ multiplex PCR. The profile shows some 150,000 clones, around 10% of them singletons. The sample consisted of PBMCs. The receptors were gathered from a male donor in good health and CMV-seronegative.

The chain links TRBV4-1 to TRBJ2-7; 13 bases are shared with TRBD2. V gave up 4 bases and J gave up 3 bases; unmatched junction bases: 6. Looked up from germline, CDR1 is MGHRA and CDR2 is YSYEKL. The CDR3 is 16 residues long. Written as DNA, the CDR3 is TGCGCCAGCAGCCCCTTCGGACTAGCGGGGGACTACGAGCAGTACTTC. Its translation: CASSPFGLAGDYEQYF.

This clone was picked up a small number of times. The CDR3 loop reads CAISGADRGYGNTIYF. The CDR3 DNA reads as TGTGCCATCAGTGGGGCGGACAGGGGGTATGGAAACACCATATATTTT. The V gene is TRBV10-3, the J gene TRBJ1-3, with TRBD1 matching 10 bases. The germline CDR1 and CDR2 sequences are ENHRY and SYGVKD. The CDR3 loop spans 16 amino acids. With 4 bases clipped from V and 3 bases from J, the junction kept 6 bases outside the gene matches.

This clone occurred a few times. The chain has TRBV28 and TRBJ2-5, with TRBD1 as a possible D gene (6 bases). The germline V and J ends were trimmed by 6 bases and 4 bases, with 18 bases remaining between them. The CDR3 contains 15 residues. CDR1 and CDR2 (germline): MDHEN, SYDVKM. The CDR3 loop reads CASRLSRGFGETQYF. The CDR3 DNA follows: TGTGCCAGCAGACTCTCAAGGGGGTTCGGAGAGACCCAGTACTTC.

The CDR3 DNA reads as TGTGCCAGCAGTTACTCGAGGCCCCCGACAGATACGCAGTATTTT. This codes for CASSYSRPPTDTQYF. The chain recombines TRBV6-5 with TRBJ2-3; no clear D gene. CDR3 size: 15 residues. Trimming removed 0 bases at V and 3 bases at J, with 10 bases between. The germline V gene encodes CDR1 MNHEY and CDR2 SVGAGI.

V is TRBV14 and J is TRBJ1-2; D gene ambiguous. In germline, CDR1 is SGHDN, CDR2 FVKESK. The length of the CDR3 is 14 residues. Between the trimmed V and J ends, which lost 1 base and 8 bases, there was a span of 14 bases. CDR3 residues: CASSQGSGRLGYTF. The DNA for the CDR3 is TGTGCCAGCAGCCAAGGATCGGGGAGATTAGGCTACACCTTC.

This clone was seen a handful of times. This CDR3 is also generated by other DNA sequences in the sample. V and J are TRBV7-9 and TRBJ2-7, with 7 bases fitting TRBD1. Trimming at V came to 1 base and at J to 1 base, leaving 1 base not matched to a gene. Germline V lookup: CDR1 SEHNR, CDR2 FQNEAQ (reference sequence). The CDR3 runs 14 residues. The CDR3 bases are TGTGCCAGCAGCTTAGACAGGGGATCCTACGAGCAGTACTTC. As protein: CASSLDRGSYEQYF.

This clone has only a few counts. This CDR3 is also generated by other DNA sequences in the sample. The J gene is TRBJ2-2, the V gene TRBV7-2, with TRBD2 identical over 9 bases. CDR1 SGHTA and CDR2 FQGNSA come from the germline V gene. Trimming at V came to 5 bases and at J to 4 bases, leaving 5 bases not matched to a gene. The CDR3 is 15 amino acids. CDR3 in amino acids: CASSPGLAGTGELFF. CDR3 nucleotides: TGTGCCAGCAGCCCGGGACTAGCTGGCACCGGGGAGCTGTTTTTT.

This clone was seen a handful of times. This chain links TRBV29-1 with TRBJ1-1; D is unclear. The germline V and J ends were trimmed by 4 bases and 3 bases, with 3 bases remaining between them. From germline, CDR1 is SQVTM and CDR2 ANQGSEA. The CDR3 sequence is 10 residues long. The CDR3 is CSVVYTEAFF. CDR3 DNA: TGCAGCGTTGTATACACTGAAGCTTTCTTT. Together with reference TRBV29-1 and TRBJ1-1, the CDR3 gives the full variable domain: SAVISQKPSRDICQRGTSLTIQCQVDSQVTMMFWYRQQPGQSLTLIATANQGSEATYESGFVIDKFPISRPNLTFSTLTVSNMSPEDSSIYLCSVVYTEAFFGQGTRLTVV.

V usage is TRBV19 and J usage is TRBJ2-1, with 15 bases matching TRBD2. Unmatched junction bases numbered 5, after V lost 1 base and J lost 4 bases. The CDR3 extends over 18 amino acids. Germline V gene lookup returns CDR1 LNHDA and CDR2 SQIVND (reference sequence). CDR3 sequence: CASSIGTSGRVSYNEQFF. CDR3 sequence (DNA): TGTGCCAGTAGTATAGGGACTAGCGGGAGGGTCTCGTACAATGAGCAGTTCTTC.

The DNA of the CDR3 is TGCGCCAGCAGCGCGTGGGATGGACAGGGAACTTCTGGGGCCAACGTCCTGACTTTC. It yields the protein CASSAWDGQGTSGANVLTF. This chain links TRBV5-1 with TRBJ2-6; 8 bases agree with TRBD1. CDR1 and CDR2 from the germline V gene are SGHRS and YFSETQ. The CDR3 has 19 amino acids. J lost 1 base, V lost 4 bases, and 13 bases had no gene match. The full variable domain, completed using reference TRBV5-1 and TRBJ2-6, is KAGVTQTPRYLIKTRGQQVTLSCSPISGHRSVSWYQQTPGQGLQFLFEYFSETQRNKGNFPGRFSGRQFSNSRSEMNVSTLELGDSALYLCASSAWDGQGTSGANVLTFGAGSRLTVL.

This clone was seen more than once but under ten times. This sequence joins TRBV19 and TRBJ2-2; possibly TRBD1 for D (6 bases). Germline V CDR1 and CDR2: LNHDA, SQIVND (reference sequence). The CDR3 is 14 amino acids. Trimming stripped 8 bases from V and 8 bases from J, with 18 bases between. This CDR3 is CASGTNRVEGELFF. The CDR3 bases are TGTGCCAGTGGAACGAACAGGGTAGAGGGGGAGCTGTTTTTT.

The chain uses TRBV9 and TRBJ2-5; D is ambiguous. The J call is doubtful: the DNA matches TRBJ2-7 better. The CDR3 covers 15 residues. Germline values: CDR1 SGDLS, CDR2 YYNGEE. The CDR3 sequence: CASSVGAGSSYEQYF. The CDR3 DNA reads TGTGCCAGCAGCGTAGGGGCAGGATCCTCCTACGAGCAGTACTTC.

The J gene is TRBJ1-2, the V gene TRBV6-1, with D perhaps TRBD1 (5 bases). Trimming shortened V by 0 bases and J by 4 bases, and 9 bases separated the two germline ends. This CDR3 has 14 residues. Looked up from germline, CDR1 is MNHNS and CDR2 is SASEGT. The CDR3 here is CASSEAGAFYGYTF. The CDR3 coding sequence is TGTGCCAGCAGTGAAGCTGGGGCCTTCTATGGCTACACCTTC.

The rearrangement links TRBV15 to TRBJ2-2; 15 bases align to TRBD2. In germline, CDR1 is LNHNV, CDR2 YYDKDF (reference sequence). CDR3 length: 17 residues. V lost 5 bases and J lost 4; bases outside the gene matches: 5. CDR3 sequence (DNA): TGTGCCACCAGCGGGGGACTAGCGGGGGGAGTCACCGGGGAGCTGTTTTTT. The encoded protein is CATSGGLAGGVTGELFF.

This clone was counted a few times. The chain is built from TRBV2 and TRBJ1-1; unclear D gene. Trimming stripped 4 bases from V and 2 bases from J, with 11 bases between. This CDR3 comprises 14 residues. CDR1 and CDR2 (germline): SNHLY, FYNNEI. CDR3 loop: CASSVALRNTEAFF. The DNA of the CDR3 is TGTGCCAGCAGTGTGGCTCTCAGAAACACTGAAGCTTTCTTT.

The chain couples TRBV9 to TRBJ2-7; TRBD2 matches at 11 bases. This CDR3 contains 15 residues. With 4 bases clipped from V and 4 bases from J, the junction kept 7 bases outside the gene matches. From germline, CDR1 is SGDLS and CDR2 YYNGEE. CDR3 in amino acids: CASSPQLAGEYEQYF. For the CDR3, the DNA is TGTGCCAGCAGCCCCCAACTAGCGGGAGAATACGAGCAGTACTTC.

The CDR3 DNA follows: TGTGCCAGCACGGGACTAGCGGGAGTAAAGGACGAGCAGTACTTC. Translation gives CASTGLAGVKDEQYF. V is TRBV28 and J is TRBJ2-7, with 14 nucleotides matching TRBD2. Germline V CDR1 and CDR2: MDHEN, SYDVKM. CDR3 length equals 15 residues. J lost 5 bases, V lost 7 bases, and 7 bases had no gene match. The full variable domain, completed using reference TRBV28 and TRBJ2-7, is DVKVTQSSRYLVKRTGEKVFLECVQDMDHENMFWYRQDPGLGLRLIYFSYDVKMKEKGDIPEGYSVSREKKERFSLILESASTNQTSMYLCASTGLAGVKDEQYFGPGTRLTVT.

There are a few counts of this clone. The rearrangement links TRBV27 to TRBJ2-1; a weak D match, TRBD1 (5 bases). Trimming removed 4 bases at V and 4 bases at J, with 11 bases between. CDR1 MNHEY and CDR2 SMNVEV come from the germline V gene (reference sequence). This CDR3 contains 14 residues. CDR3 nucleotides: TGTGCCAGCAGTTCCTTGACAGTTTACAATGAGCAGTTCTTC. Translated: CASSSLTVYNEQFF.

This chain connects TRBV6-7 to TRBJ2-7; TRBD2 agrees at 11 bases. TRBV6-7 is placed among ORFs of uncertain function. After removal of 6 bases from V and 0 bases from J, the junction contained 10 bases not matched to a gene. This CDR3 has 17 residues. In nucleotides, the CDR3 is TGTGCCAGCAGCAAGTCACTAGCGGGGGCCAGCTCCTACGAGCAGTACTTC. Translated, it gives CASSKSLAGASSYEQYF.

This clone was observed a handful of times. The V and J genes are TRBV5-1 and TRBJ2-7; TRBD1 aligns across 7 bases. J was trimmed by 0 bases and V by 3 bases; bases with no gene match: 3. Germline CDR1 SGHRS, CDR2 YFSETQ. CDR3 length: 14 amino acids. The CDR3 protein is CASSYRDSSYEQYF. The CDR3 DNA sequence: TGCGCCAGCAGCTACCGGGACAGCTCCTACGAGCAGTACTTC.

The J gene is TRBJ1-1, the V gene TRBV28; no definite D call. V was shortened by 2 bases and J by 11 bases, with 12 bases between the two germline ends. Germline V gives CDR1 MDHEN, CDR2 SYDVKM. This CDR3 has 12 amino acids. DNA for the CDR3: TGTGCCAGCAGTTTAGCCCGGGATTCGGCTTTCTTT. It codes for CASSLARDSAFF.

This clone was seen more than once but under ten times. This chain links TRBV10-2 with TRBJ2-7; 10 positions match TRBD1. Germline loops: CDR1 WSHSY, CDR2 SAAADI. Trimming took 1 base from V and 6 from J; bases not matched to a gene: 0. The CDR3 sequence is 13 residues long. The CDR3 sequence: CASSEWDRGEQYF. The CDR3 nucleotides are TGCGCCAGCAGTGAGTGGGACAGGGGCGAGCAGTACTTC.

The CDR3 region is CASSPPDRALSGANVLTF. The DNA for the CDR3 is TGTGCCAGCAGTCCCCCGGACAGGGCGCTGAGTGGGGCCAACGTCCTGACTTTC. The rearrangement uses TRBV28 and TRBJ2-6; 8 positions match TRBD1. The CDR3 contains 18 residues. J was trimmed by 3 bases and V by 5 bases; bases with no gene match: 12. The germline CDR1 and CDR2 sequences are MDHEN and SYDVKM.

The V call is TRBV28, the J call TRBJ2-4; D is ambiguous. V was shortened by 7 bases and J by 0 bases, with 13 bases between the two germline ends. Per the germline V gene, CDR1 is MDHEN and CDR2 is SYDVKM. The CDR3 has 15 residues. CDR3 DNA sequence: TGTGCCAGCACTCCTTCCAGTAAAGCCAAAAACATTCAGTACTTC. It specifies CASTPSSKAKNIQYF.

This clone was recorded a few times. CDR3 nucleotides: TGTGCTAGTGGTTTGGTACGCGGGGCTGGCTACACCTTC. Its protein is CASGLVRGAGYTF. This chain links TRBV12-5 with TRBJ1-2; D might be TRBD1 (5 bases). The V end lost 0 bases, the J end lost 7 bases, and 9 bases lay between the germline ends. The CDR3 is 13 amino acids. CDR1 and CDR2 (germline): LGHNT, FRNRAP.

The chain recombines TRBV6-6 with TRBJ2-3, with D possibly TRBD1 on 5 matching bases. The CDR3 extends over 15 amino acids. Trimming shortened V by 0 bases and J by 2 bases, and 9 bases separated the two germline ends. The germline gives CDR1 MNHNY, CDR2 SVGAGI (reference sequence). DNA of the CDR3: TGTGCCAGCAGTTACTCGAAGGGGTTCACAGATACGCAGTATTTT. This translates into CASSYSKGFTDTQYF.

In its sample, this clone was seen a few times. V usage is TRBV6-5 and J usage is TRBJ1-2; weak D call: TRBD1 (5 bases). Germline assignment: CDR1 MNHEY and CDR2 SVGAGI. This CDR3 is built from 13 residues. V dropped 6 bases and J dropped 8 bases, with 16 bases sitting between them. The CDR3 nucleotides are TGTGCCAGCAGCCGGTCGGGGGAATCAGGCTACACCTTC. It specifies CASSRSGESGYTF.

This sequence joins TRBV5-4 and TRBJ2-7; 7 bases match TRBD2. Germline assignment: CDR1 SGHNT and CDR2 YYREEE (reference sequence). Unmatched junction bases numbered 2, after V lost 0 bases and J lost 2 bases. The CDR3 is made up of 14 amino acids. The CDR3 sequence: CASSLGGSPYEQYF. CDR3 DNA: TGTGCCAGCAGCTTGGGCGGGAGCCCCTACGAGCAGTACTTC.

This clone showed up just a few times. The chain combines TRBV7-3 with TRBJ1-1, with D hard to call. With 6 bases removed from V and 1 base from J, the gap between germline ends came to 6 bases. The CDR3 covers 12 residues. Per germline, CDR1 SGHTA and CDR2 FQGTGA. The CDR3 is CASRAKNTEAFF. The CDR3 DNA reads as TGTGCCAGCAGAGCCAAGAACACTGAAGCTTTCTTT.

This clone was observed a few times. V is TRBV18 and J is TRBJ2-2; tentatively, D is TRBD1 (5 bases). The CDR3 runs to 16 residues. CDR1 is KGHSH and CDR2 is LQKENI in the germline V gene. The germline V and J ends were trimmed by 0 bases and 4 bases, with 12 bases remaining between them. The CDR3 is CASSPPGVDGTGELFF. CDR3 nucleotides: TGTGCCAGCTCACCACCAGGGGTTGACGGCACCGGGGAGCTGTTTTTT.

The chain carries TRBV4-3 and TRBJ2-3, with D perhaps TRBD1 (6 bases). Trimming cost V 1 base and J 6 bases, with 8 bases left between them. The germline V gene has CDR1 LGHNA and CDR2 YSLEER. The CDR3 spans 13 residues. For the CDR3, the DNA is TGCGCCAGCAGCCAAGTTAGGGGGGATACGCAGTATTTT. Translated: CASSQVRGDTQYF.

This clone was seen only a few times. The J gene is TRBJ1-3, the V gene TRBV11-2; D is undetermined. Per the germline V gene, CDR1 is SGHAT and CDR2 is FQNNGV. The CDR3 is 13 amino acids. The CDR3 is CANAVLGGNTIYF. CDR3 bases: TGTGCGAACGCGGTACTAGGGGGAAACACCATATATTTT.